This T cell receptor beta chain originates from a study of cytotoxic CD8 clonotypes in ibrutinib-treated CLL. Study details: Investigators reported approximately 25 partial and 2 complete responses; after median about six years, roughly 15 patients remained remitted and about twelve progressed. Patients gave response samples after a median approximately 11 months of treatment, range 6 to 36. General observations from the study: Sampling of sustained-remission and progressing patients occurred at differing times. Rare overall, public clonotypes shrank or held steady under therapy.

As concerns this clone: Its target is not known.

Assay: immunoSEQ multiplex PCR; the TCRdb copy retains only in-frame clones and omits some. Of about 130,000 clones listed, about 80% are singletons. Specimen: PBMCs, collected after 24 months of ibrutinib treatment. The source of this sequence is a human donor with chronic lymphocytic leukemia.

CDR3 protein: CAGAEGEAQETQYF. The CDR3 DNA sequence: TGTGCCGGAGCGGAGGGGGAGGCCCAAGAGACCCAGTACTTC. The chain has TRBV28 and TRBJ2-5; perhaps D is TRBD1 or TRBD2 (6 bases each). V was pared by 11 bases and J by 1 base, with 17 bases between. CDR3 length: 14 residues. Germline values: CDR1 MDHEN, CDR2 SYDVKM.